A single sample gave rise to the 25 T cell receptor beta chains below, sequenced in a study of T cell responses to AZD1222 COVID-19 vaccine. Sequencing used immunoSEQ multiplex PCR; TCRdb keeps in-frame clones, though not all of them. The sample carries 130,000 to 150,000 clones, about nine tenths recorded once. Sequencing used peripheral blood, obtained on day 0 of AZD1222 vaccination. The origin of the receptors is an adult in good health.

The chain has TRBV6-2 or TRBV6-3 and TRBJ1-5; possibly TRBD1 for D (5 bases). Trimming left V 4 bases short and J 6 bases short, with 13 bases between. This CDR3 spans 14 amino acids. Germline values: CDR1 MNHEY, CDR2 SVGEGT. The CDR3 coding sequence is TGTGCCAGCAGTTTGGGCAGGGAGGGTCAGCCCCAGCATTTT. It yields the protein CASSLGREGQPQHF.

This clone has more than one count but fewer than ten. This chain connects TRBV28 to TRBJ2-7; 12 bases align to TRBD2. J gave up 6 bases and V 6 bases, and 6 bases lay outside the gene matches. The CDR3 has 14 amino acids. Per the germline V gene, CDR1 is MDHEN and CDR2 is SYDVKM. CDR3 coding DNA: TGTGCCAGCAGCCTGACTAGCGGGGGTACCGAGCAGTACTTC. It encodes CASSLTSGGTEQYF.

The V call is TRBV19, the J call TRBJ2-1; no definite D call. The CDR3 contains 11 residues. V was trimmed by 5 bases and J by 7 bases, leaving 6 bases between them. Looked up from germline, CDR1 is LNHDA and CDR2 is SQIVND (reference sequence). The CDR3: CASSGSNEQFF. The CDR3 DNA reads TGTGCCAGTAGTGGGTCTAATGAGCAGTTCTTC.

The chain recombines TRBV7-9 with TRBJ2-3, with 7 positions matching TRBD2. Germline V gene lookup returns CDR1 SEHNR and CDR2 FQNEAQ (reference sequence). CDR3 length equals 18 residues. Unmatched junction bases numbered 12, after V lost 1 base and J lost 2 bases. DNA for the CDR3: TGTGCCAGCAGCTTAGGGCTAGCGGACCTAGGACCCACAGATACGCAGTATTTT. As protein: CASSLGLADLGPTDTQYF. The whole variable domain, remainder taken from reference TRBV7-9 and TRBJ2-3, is DTGVSQNPRHKITKRGQNVTFRCDPISEHNRLYWYRQTLGQGPEFLTYFQNEAQLEKSRLLSDRFSAERPKGSFSTLEIQRTEQGDSAMYLCASSLGLADLGPTDTQYFGPGTRLTVL.

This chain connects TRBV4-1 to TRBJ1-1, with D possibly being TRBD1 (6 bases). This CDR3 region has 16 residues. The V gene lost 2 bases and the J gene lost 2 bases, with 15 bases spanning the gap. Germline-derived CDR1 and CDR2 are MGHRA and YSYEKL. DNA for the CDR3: TGCGCCAGCAGCCAATCCCCAGGGGCCCCTAACACTGAAGCTTTCTTT. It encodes CASSQSPGAPNTEAFF.

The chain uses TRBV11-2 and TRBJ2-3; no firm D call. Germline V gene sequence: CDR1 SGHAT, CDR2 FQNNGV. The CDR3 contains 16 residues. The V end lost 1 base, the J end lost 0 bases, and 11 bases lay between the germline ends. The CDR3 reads CASSLGGSASTDTQYF. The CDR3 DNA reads TGTGCCAGCAGCTTAGGAGGCAGCGCTAGCACAGATACGCAGTATTTT.

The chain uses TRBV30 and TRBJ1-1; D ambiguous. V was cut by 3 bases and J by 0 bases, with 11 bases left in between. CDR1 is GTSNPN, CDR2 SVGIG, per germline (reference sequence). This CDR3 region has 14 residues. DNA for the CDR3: TGTGCCTGGAGGACGTTCCCCATGAACACTGAAGCTTTCTTT. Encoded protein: CAWRTFPMNTEAFF.

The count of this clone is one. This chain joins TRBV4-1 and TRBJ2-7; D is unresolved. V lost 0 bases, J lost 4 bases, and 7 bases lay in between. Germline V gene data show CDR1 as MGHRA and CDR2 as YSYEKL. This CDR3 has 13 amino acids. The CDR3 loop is CASSQDAGYEQYF. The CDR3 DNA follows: TGCGCCAGCAGCCAAGATGCCGGGTACGAGCAGTACTTC.

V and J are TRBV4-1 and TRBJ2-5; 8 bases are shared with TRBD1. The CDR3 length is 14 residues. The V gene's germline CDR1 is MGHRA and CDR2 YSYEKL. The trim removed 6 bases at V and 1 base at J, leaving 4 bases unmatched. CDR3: CASSRTGGQETQYF. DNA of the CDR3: TGCGCCAGCAGTAGAACAGGGGGCCAAGAGACCCAGTACTTC.

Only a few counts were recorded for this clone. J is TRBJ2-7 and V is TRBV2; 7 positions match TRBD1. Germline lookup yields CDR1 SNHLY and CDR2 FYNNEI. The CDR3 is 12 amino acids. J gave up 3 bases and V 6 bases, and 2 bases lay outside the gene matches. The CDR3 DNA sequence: TGTGCCAGCAGCACAGGGGTCTACGAGCAGTACTTC. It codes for CASSTGVYEQYF.

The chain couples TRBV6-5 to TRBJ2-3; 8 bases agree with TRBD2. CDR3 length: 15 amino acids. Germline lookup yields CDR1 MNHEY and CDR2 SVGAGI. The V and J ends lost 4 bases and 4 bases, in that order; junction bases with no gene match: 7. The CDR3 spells CASSSPGGPSDTQYF. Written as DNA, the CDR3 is TGTGCCAGCAGTTCACCGGGGGGGCCTTCAGATACGCAGTATTTT.

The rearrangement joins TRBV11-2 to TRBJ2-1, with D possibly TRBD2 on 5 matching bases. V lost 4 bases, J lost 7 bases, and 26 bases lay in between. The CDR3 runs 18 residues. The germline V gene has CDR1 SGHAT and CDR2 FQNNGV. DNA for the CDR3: TGTGCCAGCAGCTCGGCCGTACTTACTAGTATAATAGGGAATGAGCAGTTCTTC. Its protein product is CASSSAVLTSIIGNEQFF.

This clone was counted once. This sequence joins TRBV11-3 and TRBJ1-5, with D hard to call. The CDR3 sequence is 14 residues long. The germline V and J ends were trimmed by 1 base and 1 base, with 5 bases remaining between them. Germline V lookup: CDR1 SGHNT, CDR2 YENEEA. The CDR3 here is CASSLGGSNQPQHF. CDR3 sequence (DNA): TGTGCCAGCAGCTTAGGTGGCAGCAATCAGCCCCAGCATTTT.

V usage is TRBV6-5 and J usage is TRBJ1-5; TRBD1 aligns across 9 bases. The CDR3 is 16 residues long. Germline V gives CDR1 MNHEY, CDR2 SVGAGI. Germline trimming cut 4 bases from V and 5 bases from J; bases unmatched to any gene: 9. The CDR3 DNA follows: TGTGCCAGCAGTTCCCTGGGACAGGGCCAGTATCAGCCCCAGCATTTT. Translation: CASSSLGQGQYQPQHF.

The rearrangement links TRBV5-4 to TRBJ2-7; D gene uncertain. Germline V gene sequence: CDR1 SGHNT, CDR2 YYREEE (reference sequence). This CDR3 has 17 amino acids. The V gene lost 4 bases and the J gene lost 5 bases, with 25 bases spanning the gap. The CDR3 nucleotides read TGTGCCAGCAGCGCCCGATCGCGGTTAGCCCAGAAGAACGAGCAGTACTTC. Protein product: CASSARSRLAQKNEQYF.

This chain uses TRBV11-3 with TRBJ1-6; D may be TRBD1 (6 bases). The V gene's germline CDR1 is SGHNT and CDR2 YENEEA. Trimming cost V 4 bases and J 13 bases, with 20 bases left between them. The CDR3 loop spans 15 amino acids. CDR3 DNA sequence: TGTGCCAGCAGCTCAAGGGGGGGATTCCTTCCGCCCCTCCACTTT. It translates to CASSSRGGFLPPLHF.

The CDR3 nucleotides are TGTGCCAGCAGCGGAGCGTGGGGGACCTCCTACAATGAGCAGTTCTTC. It translates to CASSGAWGTSYNEQFF. This chain links TRBV7-9 with TRBJ2-1; D may match TRBD1 or TRBD2 (5 bases each). Trimming removed 5 bases at V and 0 bases at J, with 14 bases between. This CDR3 is 16 amino acids long. From germline, CDR1 is SEHNR and CDR2 FQNEAQ (reference sequence).

The CDR3 DNA reads as TGTGCCAGCAGCTACACAGGGGGCCCCTACGAGCAGTACTTC. Its protein product is CASSYTGGPYEQYF. J is TRBJ2-7 and V is TRBV3-1 (or the pseudogene TRBV3-2), with 9 bases matching TRBD1. The CDR3 runs 14 residues. Trimming cost V 5 bases and J 2 bases; bases outside gene matches: 4. CDR1 LGHDT and CDR2 YNNKEL come from the germline V gene (reference sequence).

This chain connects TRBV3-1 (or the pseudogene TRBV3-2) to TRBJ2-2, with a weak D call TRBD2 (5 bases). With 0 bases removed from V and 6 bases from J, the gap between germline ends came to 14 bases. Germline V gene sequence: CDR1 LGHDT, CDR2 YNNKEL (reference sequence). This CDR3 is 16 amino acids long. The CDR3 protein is CASSQEYGVRSGELFF. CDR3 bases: TGTGCCAGCAGCCAAGAGTACGGGGTTAGATCCGGGGAGCTGTTTTTT.

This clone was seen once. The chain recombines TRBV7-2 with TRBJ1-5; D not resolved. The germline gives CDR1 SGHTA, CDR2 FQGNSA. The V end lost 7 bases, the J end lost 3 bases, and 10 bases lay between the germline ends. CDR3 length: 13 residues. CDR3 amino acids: CASTFHPNQPQHF. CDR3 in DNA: TGTGCCAGCACCTTTCACCCCAATCAGCCCCAGCATTTT.

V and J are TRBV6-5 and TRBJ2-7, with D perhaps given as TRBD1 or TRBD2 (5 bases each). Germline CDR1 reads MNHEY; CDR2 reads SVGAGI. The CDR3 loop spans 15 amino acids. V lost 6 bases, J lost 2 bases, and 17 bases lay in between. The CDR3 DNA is TGTGCCAGCAGGGACCGGGACGACGGGGCCTACGAGCAGTACTTC. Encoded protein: CASRDRDDGAYEQYF.

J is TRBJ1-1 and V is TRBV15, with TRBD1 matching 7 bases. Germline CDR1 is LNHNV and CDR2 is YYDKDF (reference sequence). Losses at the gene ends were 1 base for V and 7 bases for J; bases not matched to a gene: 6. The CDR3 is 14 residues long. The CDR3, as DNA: TGTGCCACCAGCAGAGCCGGGACAGTCGTTGAAGCTTTCTTT. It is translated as CATSRAGTVVEAFF.

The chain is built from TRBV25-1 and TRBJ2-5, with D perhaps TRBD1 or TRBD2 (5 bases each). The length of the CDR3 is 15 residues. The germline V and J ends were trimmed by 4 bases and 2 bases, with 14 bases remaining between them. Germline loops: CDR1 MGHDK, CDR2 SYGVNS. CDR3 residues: CASSGGTRLQETQYF. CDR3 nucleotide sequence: TGTGCCAGCAGTGGAGGGACCCGACTACAAGAGACCCAGTACTTC.

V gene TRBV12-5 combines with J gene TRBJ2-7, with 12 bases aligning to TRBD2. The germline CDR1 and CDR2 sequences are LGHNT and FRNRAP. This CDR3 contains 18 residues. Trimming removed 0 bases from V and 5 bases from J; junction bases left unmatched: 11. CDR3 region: CASGLVLSSGGAGDEQYF. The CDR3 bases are TGTGCTAGTGGTTTGGTACTGTCTAGCGGGGGGGCCGGGGACGAGCAGTACTTC.

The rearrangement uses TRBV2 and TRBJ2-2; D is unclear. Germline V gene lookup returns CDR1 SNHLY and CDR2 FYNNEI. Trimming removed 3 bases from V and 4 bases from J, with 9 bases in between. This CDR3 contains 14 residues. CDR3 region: CASSESRVTGELFF. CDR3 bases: TGTGCCAGCAGTGAGAGTAGGGTCACCGGGGAGCTGTTTTTT.